The 8 T cell receptor beta chains below come from one sample, sequenced in a study of neoadjuvant anti-PD-1 for oral cavity cancer. Data came from immunoSEQ multiplex PCR; TCRdb stores just in-frame clones and leaves some out. Here the sample spans about 10,000 clones, roughly two thirds being singletons. Time point denoted: after neoadjuvant nivolumab, at surgical resection. The sample here was PBMCs, taken after nivolumab (anti-PD-1) treatment. These receptors were obtained from a person aged 35 to 85 with oral cavity squamous cell carcinoma.

V and J are TRBV19 and TRBJ1-6, with TRBD1 as a possible D gene (5 bases). CDR1 and CDR2 (germline): LNHDA, SQIVND (reference sequence). The CDR3 consists of 17 residues. V lost 3 bases and J 6 bases, leaving 18 bases between the germline ends. The CDR3 spells CASSMGTSLLGNSPLHF. The CDR3 coding sequence is TGTGCCAGTAGTATGGGGACCTCCCTGTTGGGTAATTCACCCCTCCACTTT.

The gene calls are TRBV7-2 and TRBJ2-1; 7 bases align to TRBD2. V gave up 6 bases and J gave up 4 bases; unmatched junction bases: 9. Germline V gene lookup returns CDR1 SGHTA and CDR2 FQGNSA. This CDR3 has 15 residues. The CDR3 is CASRYGLGFYNEQFF. CDR3 DNA sequence: TGTGCCAGCAGGTATGGACTAGGGTTTTACAATGAGCAGTTCTTC.

The rearrangement links TRBV14 to TRBJ2-5; D not resolved. The CDR3 length is 13 residues. Germline V gene lookup returns CDR1 SGHDN and CDR2 FVKESK. V lost 0 bases to trimming and J lost 9 bases, with 11 bases between them. The CDR3 DNA is TGTGCCAGCAGCCAAGAGTCGAGGACCCCCCAGTACTTC. Residues: CASSQESRTPQYF.

The gene calls are TRBV11-2 and TRBJ1-3; D is uncertain. CDR1 is SGHAT and CDR2 is FQNNGV in the germline V gene. Trimming removed 1 base from V and 3 bases from J, with 1 base in between. This CDR3 contains 12 residues. The CDR3 sequence: CASSLVGNTIYF. As DNA, the CDR3 is TGTGCCAGCAGCTTAGTTGGAAACACCATATATTTT.

V gene TRBV5-6 combines with J gene TRBJ1-1; D perhaps matches TRBD1 (6 bases). CDR3 size: 15 residues. Germline V gives CDR1 SGHDT, CDR2 YYEEEE. Trimming stripped 2 bases from V and 3 bases from J, with 14 bases between. The CDR3 sequence is CASSFLGEGDTEAFF. As DNA, the CDR3 is TGTGCCAGCAGCTTCCTGGGTGAGGGGGACACTGAAGCTTTCTTT.

This chain connects TRBV6-6 to TRBJ1-3; TRBD1 is a possible D gene (6 bases). In germline, CDR1 is MNHNY, CDR2 SVGAGI (reference sequence). There are 15 residues in the CDR3. Between the trimmed V and J ends, which lost 4 bases and 2 bases, there was a span of 12 bases. CDR3 sequence (DNA): TGTGCCAGCAGTTCCCAGGACAGCCCTGGAAACACCATATATTTT. Translated: CASSSQDSPGNTIYF.

This clone was seen just once. J is TRBJ2-2 and V is TRBV10-1; D is perhaps TRBD2 (6 bases). Trimming removed 4 bases from V and 5 bases from J, with 11 bases in between. The length of the CDR3 is 14 residues. CDR1 and CDR2 (germline): WNHNN, SYGVQD (reference sequence). The DNA for the CDR3 is TGCGCCAGCAGTGGAGGGGAGGCTACCGGGGAGCTGTTTTTT. As protein: CASSGGEATGELFF.

This sequence joins TRBV6-4 and TRBJ1-1; D is unclear. The CDR3 is 14 residues long. CDR1 and CDR2 from the germline V gene are MRHNA and SNTAGT. V was clipped by 1 base and J by 2 bases, with 8 bases between them. The DNA of the CDR3 is TGTGCCAGCAGTGACTTTAGCTCCAACACTGAAGCTTTCTTT. Protein product: CASSDFSSNTEAFF.